These 8 T cell receptor beta chains originate from one sample sequenced in a study of T cell changes during pregnancy in multiple sclerosis. Measured with immunoSEQ multiplex PCR; TCRdb has only the in-frame clones, and not every one. The table records tens of thousands of clones, roughly 93% of them present only once. Sequenced material: CD4+ T cells from peripheral blood mononuclear cells, taken in the second trimester of pregnancy. Source of these receptors: a female donor with multiple sclerosis, enrolled in a pregnancy study.

The V and J genes are TRBV29-1 and TRBJ2-1; D not certain. The V and J ends lost 4 bases and 5 bases respectively, with 9 bases between them. The CDR3 spans 12 residues. Germline CDR1 reads SQVTM; CDR2 reads ANQGSEA. CDR3 residues: CSVGRSDNEQFF. CDR3 bases: TGCAGCGTTGGCAGGTCTGACAATGAGCAGTTCTTC.

This clone was seen just once. This sequence joins TRBV5-5 and TRBJ1-3, with 10 positions matching TRBD1. J lost 4 bases, V lost 4 bases, and 5 bases had no gene match. Germline V lookup: CDR1 SGHKS, CDR2 YYEKEE (reference sequence). This CDR3 is 15 amino acids long. In nucleotides, the CDR3 is TGTGCCAGCAGCCGGGACAGGGGCTCCGGAAACACCATATATTTT. This encodes CASSRDRGSGNTIYF.

The chain combines TRBV27 with TRBJ2-5; unclear D gene. The CDR3 consists of 11 residues. Trimming shortened V by 3 bases and J by 4 bases, and 3 bases separated the two germline ends. Germline V gives CDR1 MNHEY, CDR2 SMNVEV (reference sequence). In DNA, the CDR3 is TGTGCCAGCAGTTTTCGAGAGACCCAGTACTTC. The encoded protein is CASSFRETQYF.

The chain carries TRBV5-1 and TRBJ1-5; maybe TRBD1 (5 bases). This CDR3 is built from 15 residues. The germline gives CDR1 SGHRS, CDR2 YFSETQ. Trimming removed 1 base at V and 2 bases at J, with 10 bases between. The CDR3 here is CASSLSGLGNQPQHF. CDR3 coding DNA: TGCGCCAGCAGCTTGTCAGGGCTGGGCAATCAGCCCCAGCATTTT.

This chain uses TRBV7-8 with TRBJ1-2, with unresolved D. The CDR3 is made up of 15 amino acids. Germline values: CDR1 SGHVS, CDR2 FQNEAQ. Trimming left V 5 bases short and J 4 bases short, with 17 bases between. CDR3 amino acids: CASSPRLLSRYGYTF. DNA for the CDR3: TGTGCCAGCAGCCCGAGGCTCCTCTCGCGCTATGGCTACACCTTC.

The genes are TRBV4-2 and TRBJ2-2, with D hard to call. CDR3 length: 13 amino acids. The V gene lost 0 bases and the J gene lost 5 bases, with 4 bases spanning the gap. Germline CDR1 is LGHNA and CDR2 is YNFKEQ. The CDR3: CASSQDRTGELFF. CDR3 coding DNA: TGTGCCAGCAGCCAAGATCGGACCGGGGAGCTGTTTTTT.

The V and J genes are TRBV5-1 and TRBJ2-1, with D unclear. The CDR3 extends over 13 amino acids. V shed 0 bases and J shed 7 bases, with 8 bases lying between them. Germline V gene sequence: CDR1 SGHRS, CDR2 YFSETQ. CDR3 amino acids: CASSLVPGNEQFF. CDR3 bases: TGCGCCAGCAGCTTGGTTCCCGGGAATGAGCAGTTCTTC.

This chain connects TRBV9 to TRBJ2-7; 9 bases are shared with TRBD1. This CDR3 has 14 residues. V dropped 2 bases and J dropped 2; count of bases not matched to a gene: 2. Looked up from germline, CDR1 is SGDLS and CDR2 is YYNGEE. CDR3 sequence (DNA): TGTGCCAGCAGCGTCGGGACAGGGACCTACGAGCAGTACTTC. It yields the protein CASSVGTGTYEQYF.